These T cell receptor beta chains were read from a single sample in a study of blood T cell repertoires in COVID-19. Only in-frame clones appear in the TCRdb table, and some are missing; sequencing was by immunoSEQ multiplex PCR. The sample carries almost 100,000 clones, around nine tenths recorded once. The sequencing sample was made of peripheral blood. All receptors come from a man aged 50 to 59 with acute or convalescent COVID-19. Each CDR3 is given with its conserved first and last residue. D genes are given only for firm matches. Clone sizes are given selectively: once, few, many, or a class where the clone is expanded.

cdr3_nt: TGTGCCAGCAGCCGAGCCGGGACAGGGGTGTCTGACACTGAAGCTTTCTTT; cdr3_aa: CASSRAGTGVSDTEAFF; j_call: TRBJ1-1; v_call: TRBV4-2; clone_size: once; d_call: TRBD1
cdr3_nt: TGTGCCAGCCTGCCTCGGTGGGACAGGGTACTAGCGGGAGACGCCGAGCAGTACTTC; cdr3_aa: CASLPRWDRVLAGDAEQYF; j_call: TRBJ2-7; v_call: TRBV7-9; clone_size: once; d_call: TRBD2
cdr3_nt: TGTGCCAGCAGTGAAGGGGGGACAGGGAAAACTGAAGCTTTCTTT; cdr3_aa: CASSEGGTGKTEAFF; j_call: TRBJ1-1; v_call: TRBV6-1; clone_size: NA; d_call: TRBD1
cdr3_nt: TGTGCCAGCAGCTTAGTCGGGAGGGCGCCGGATACGCAGTATTTT; cdr3_aa: CASSLVGRAPDTQYF; j_call: TRBJ2-3; v_call: TRBV11-3; clone_size: NA; d_call: TRBD2
cdr3_nt: TGTGCCACCAGCAGAGACCTATCGATGACTAGCGGGAGGGCCCGGGAGACCCAGTACTTC; cdr3_aa: CATSRDLSMTSGRARETQYF; j_call: TRBJ2-5; v_call: TRBV15; clone_size: NA; d_call: TRBD2
cdr3_nt: TGTGCCAGCAGTGAAGCGGTGGCAGGGGGAAGGGAGACCCAGTACTTC; cdr3_aa: CASSEAVAGGRETQYF; j_call: TRBJ2-5; v_call: TRBV6-1; clone_size: few; d_call: TRBD1
cdr3_nt: TGTGCCAGCAGGGCTAGCGGGGCCAATGAGCAGTTCTTC; cdr3_aa: CASRASGANEQFF; j_call: TRBJ2-1; v_call: TRBV2; clone_size: NA; d_call: TRBD2
cdr3_nt: TGTGCCAGCAGTGAAAGGGGGCCCAATTCACCCCTCCACTTT; cdr3_aa: CASSERGPNSPLHF; j_call: TRBJ1-6; v_call: TRBV6-1; clone_size: few; d_call: TRBD1
cdr3_nt: TGTGCCAGCAGCCTTGTGGGACAGGGGGCGAATTCACCCCTCCACTTT; cdr3_aa: CASSLVGQGANSPLHF; j_call: TRBJ1-6; v_call: TRBV11-2; clone_size: NA; d_call: TRBD1
cdr3_nt: TGTGCCACCAGCCCGGGCGGGCCAGATAACACTGAAGCTTTCTTT; cdr3_aa: CATSPGGPDNTEAFF; j_call: TRBJ1-1; v_call: TRBV15; clone_size: NA; d_call: NA
cdr3_nt: TGTGCCAGCTCTCAAGGGGGGGCCAACTATGGCTACACCTTC; cdr3_aa: CASSQGGANYGYTF; j_call: TRBJ1-2; v_call: TRBV18; clone_size: NA; d_call: NA
cdr3_nt: TGTGCCAGTAATATAGGAGCGGGAGAGTTGTATTTT; cdr3_aa: CASNIGAGELYF; j_call: TRBJ2-3; v_call: TRBV19; clone_size: NA; d_call: TRBD2
cdr3_nt: TGTGCCAGCAGCAAAGGGGAATTTCAGCGCGGGAGGACTAACTACAATGAGCAGTTCTTC; cdr3_aa: CASSKGEFQRGRTNYNEQFF; j_call: TRBJ2-1; v_call: TRBV21-1; clone_size: NA; d_call: NA
cdr3_nt: TGCGCCAGCAGTTTAGCGGAGAGCTCCTACAATGAGCAGTTCTTC; cdr3_aa: CASSLAESSYNEQFF; j_call: TRBJ2-1; v_call: TRBV5-1; clone_size: NA; d_call: NA
cdr3_nt: TGTGCCAGCAGTCCCCAAGGGAGGGTAGCCCTCCGGGGAGAGACCCAGTACTTC; cdr3_aa: CASSPQGRVALRGETQYF; j_call: TRBJ2-5; v_call: TRBV6-6; clone_size: once; d_call: TRBD2
cdr3_nt: TGCAGCGTCCCTAATTGGGGACTAAACACAGATACGCAGTATTTT; cdr3_aa: CSVPNWGLNTDTQYF; j_call: TRBJ2-3; v_call: TRBV29-1; clone_size: NA; d_call: TRBD2
cdr3_nt: TGTGCCAGCAGGGACCAATCAGGGTACGGAAACACCATATATTTT; cdr3_aa: CASRDQSGYGNTIYF; j_call: TRBJ1-3; v_call: TRBV2; clone_size: NA; d_call: NA
cdr3_nt: TGCGCCAGCAGCCTTCAACCGGGACAGAGTACCTACGAGCAGTACTTC; cdr3_aa: CASSLQPGQSTYEQYF; j_call: TRBJ2-7; v_call: TRBV4-1; clone_size: NA; d_call: TRBD1
cdr3_nt: TGTGCCAGCAGTCGACTGAATGAGCAGTTCTTC; cdr3_aa: CASSRLNEQFF; j_call: TRBJ2-1; v_call: TRBV6-5; clone_size: NA; d_call: NA
cdr3_nt: TGTGCCAGCAGCTTGAGCAGGCTGAACACCGGGGAGCTGTTTTTT; cdr3_aa: CASSLSRLNTGELFF; j_call: TRBJ2-2; v_call: TRBV7-3; clone_size: NA; d_call: NA
cdr3_nt: TGTGCCAGCAGTTACGACAGGGGCAATTCACCCCTCCACTTT; cdr3_aa: CASSYDRGNSPLHF; j_call: TRBJ1-6; v_call: TRBV6-6; clone_size: NA; d_call: TRBD1
cdr3_nt: TGTGCCAGCAGCTTGAGCGGTTGGGAAAAACTGTTTTTT; cdr3_aa: CASSLSGWEKLFF; j_call: TRBJ1-4; v_call: TRBV6-5; clone_size: NA; d_call: NA
cdr3_nt: TGCGCCAGCAGCTTGGACCCAGCGGGGGCCAATGAGCAGTTCTTC; cdr3_aa: CASSLDPAGANEQFF; j_call: TRBJ2-1; v_call: TRBV5-1; clone_size: NA; d_call: TRBD2
cdr3_nt: TGTGCTAGTGGGCCTGACAGTTTTCAAGAGACCCAGTACTTC; cdr3_aa: CASGPDSFQETQYF; j_call: TRBJ2-5; v_call: TRBV12-5; clone_size: NA; d_call: NA
cdr3_nt: TGTGCCAGTAGTACCCCGGGTCCCACCTCCTACGAGCAGTACTTC; cdr3_aa: CASSTPGPTSYEQYF; j_call: TRBJ2-7; v_call: TRBV19; clone_size: NA; d_call: NA
cdr3_nt: TGTGCCAGCAGCCAAGATCTTGCAGGGATCCGCAATCAGCCCCAGCATTTT; cdr3_aa: CASSQDLAGIRNQPQHF; j_call: TRBJ1-5; v_call: TRBV14; clone_size: once; d_call: NA
cdr3_nt: TGTGCCAGCAGCTCCGAAGTCAGAATCACAGATACGCAGTATTTT; cdr3_aa: CASSSEVRITDTQYF; j_call: TRBJ2-3; v_call: TRBV7-9; clone_size: NA; d_call: NA
cdr3_nt: TGTGCCAGCAGCCTTAGCTCGGGACTAGCACCTCTCTCCTACAATGAGCAGTTCTTC; cdr3_aa: CASSLSSGLAPLSYNEQFF; j_call: TRBJ2-1; v_call: TRBV7-8; clone_size: NA; d_call: TRBD2
cdr3_nt: TGTGCCAGCAGCTCGTTGGGCAGCAAACCCCAGCATTTT; cdr3_aa: CASSSLGSKPQHF; j_call: TRBJ1-5; v_call: TRBV7-2; clone_size: NA; d_call: NA
cdr3_nt: TGTGCCAGCAGCCCCCAGGACACTGAAGCTTTCTTT; cdr3_aa: CASSPQDTEAFF; j_call: TRBJ1-1; v_call: TRBV7-8; clone_size: NA; d_call: NA
cdr3_nt: TGTGCCCGGCCTGTTAGGGAGGGGAAATTCACAGATACGCAGTATTTT; cdr3_aa: CARPVREGKFTDTQYF; j_call: TRBJ2-3; v_call: TRBV25-1; clone_size: once; d_call: TRBD2
cdr3_nt: TGTGCCAGTTCCCTTGAGGGCCGAGATACGCAGTATTTT; cdr3_aa: CASSLEGRDTQYF; j_call: TRBJ2-3; v_call: TRBV2; clone_size: NA; d_call: NA
cdr3_nt: TGCAGCGTACAACAGGGGAATCAGCCCCAGCATTTT; cdr3_aa: CSVQQGNQPQHF; j_call: TRBJ1-5; v_call: TRBV29-1; clone_size: few; d_call: TRBD1
cdr3_nt: TGTGCCACCAGTGGTGGCTTCTCCTACAATGAGCAGTTCTTC; cdr3_aa: CATSGGFSYNEQFF; j_call: TRBJ2-1; v_call: TRBV24-1; clone_size: NA; d_call: NA
cdr3_nt: TGTGCCAGCAGCTTAAAGAATCTAGCCCCTGGGAGGGAGACCCAGTACTTC; cdr3_aa: CASSLKNLAPGRETQYF; j_call: TRBJ2-5; v_call: TRBV7-9; clone_size: NA; d_call: NA
cdr3_nt: TGTGCCAGCACCCGAGGGCTTGAGCAGTTCTTC; cdr3_aa: CASTRGLEQFF; j_call: TRBJ2-1; v_call: TRBV9; clone_size: few; d_call: NA
cdr3_nt: TGTGCCAGCAGTCAAGGACAGGTCCACGAGCAGTACTTC; cdr3_aa: CASSQGQVHEQYF; j_call: TRBJ2-7; v_call: TRBV28; clone_size: NA; d_call: TRBD1
cdr3_nt: TGTGCCAGCAGTCTACAGGGGTCTAACTATGGCTACACCTTC; cdr3_aa: CASSLQGSNYGYTF; j_call: TRBJ1-2; v_call: TRBV6-5; clone_size: NA; d_call: TRBD1
cdr3_nt: TGTGCCAGTAGTATAGCCCGGGAGGGATCCTACGAGCAGTACTTC; cdr3_aa: CASSIAREGSYEQYF; j_call: TRBJ2-7; v_call: TRBV19; clone_size: NA; d_call: TRBD2
cdr3_nt: TGCGCCAGCAGCCCCCCTATTCCCCAGGGTTCCGGGGAGCTGTTTTTT; cdr3_aa: CASSPPIPQGSGELFF; j_call: TRBJ2-2; v_call: TRBV4-1; clone_size: once; d_call: NA
cdr3_nt: TGTGCCAGCAGCCAAGTAAGCTTTGCCGGGACAGTTAATGAAAAACTGTTTTTT; cdr3_aa: CASSQVSFAGTVNEKLFF; j_call: TRBJ1-4; v_call: TRBV14; clone_size: NA; d_call: TRBD1
cdr3_nt: TGCAGCGTTCACGGACTAGCGGGATCTTCCGGGGAGCTGTTTTTT; cdr3_aa: CSVHGLAGSSGELFF; j_call: TRBJ2-2; v_call: TRBV29-1; clone_size: NA; d_call: TRBD2
cdr3_nt: TGTGCCAGCAGCTTGGGAGGACAGGGGATCTATGGCTACACCTTC; cdr3_aa: CASSLGGQGIYGYTF; j_call: TRBJ1-2; v_call: TRBV5-8; clone_size: NA; d_call: TRBD1
cdr3_nt: TGTGCCAGCAGCCAAACGGGGGGGGGCCCCTACGAGCAGTACTTC; cdr3_aa: CASSQTGGGPYEQYF; j_call: TRBJ2-7; v_call: TRBV3-1/TRBV3-2; clone_size: NA; d_call: TRBD2
cdr3_nt: TGTGCCAGTAGACGGGACAGGGACCCAAACATTCAGTACTTC; cdr3_aa: CASRRDRDPNIQYF; j_call: TRBJ2-4; v_call: TRBV19; clone_size: few; d_call: TRBD1
cdr3_nt: TGTGCCAGCAGTTCCTCTAGCGGGAGGGTCCTCGGGGAGCTGTTTTTT; cdr3_aa: CASSSSSGRVLGELFF; j_call: TRBJ2-2; v_call: TRBV27; clone_size: NA; d_call: TRBD2
cdr3_nt: TGTGCCACCAGCCGGGAGGGGACAGATACGCAGTATTTT; cdr3_aa: CATSREGTDTQYF; j_call: TRBJ2-3; v_call: TRBV15; clone_size: NA; d_call: TRBD2
cdr3_nt: TGCGCCAGCAGCTGGGCTAGCACGGCCGGGGAGCTGTTTTTT; cdr3_aa: CASSWASTAGELFF; j_call: TRBJ2-2; v_call: TRBV5-1; clone_size: NA; d_call: NA
cdr3_nt: TGTGCCAGCAGCCAGGACCGACAGGGCGCCACTGAAGCTTTCTTT; cdr3_aa: CASSQDRQGATEAFF; j_call: TRBJ1-1; v_call: TRBV14; clone_size: NA; d_call: TRBD1
cdr3_nt: TGTGCCAGCAGCTTGGGCGGGGGGAACACTGAAGCTTTCTTT; cdr3_aa: CASSLGGGNTEAFF; j_call: TRBJ1-1; v_call: TRBV5-6; clone_size: NA; d_call: NA
cdr3_nt: TGTGCCAGTAGTATCGGTCTAGCGGGGACCGGGGAGCTGTTTTTT; cdr3_aa: CASSIGLAGTGELFF; j_call: TRBJ2-2; v_call: TRBV19; clone_size: NA; d_call: TRBD2
cdr3_nt: TGTGCCATTCCCTCCCCCGGGACAAATCAGAATCCGCAGTATTTT; cdr3_aa: CAIPSPGTNQNPQYF; j_call: TRBJ2-3; v_call: TRBV6-5; clone_size: NA; d_call: NA
cdr3_nt: TGCGCCAGCAGCTCCCGGAGAAGCGGGAGGTCATACTCTGGGGCCAACGTCCTGACTTTC; cdr3_aa: CASSSRRSGRSYSGANVLTF; j_call: TRBJ2-6; v_call: TRBV5-1; clone_size: NA; d_call: TRBD2
cdr3_nt: TGTGCCAGCAGCGCCGGGGGGGGAAGCAATGAGCAGTTCTTC; cdr3_aa: CASSAGGGSNEQFF; j_call: TRBJ2-1; v_call: TRBV3-1/TRBV3-2; clone_size: once; d_call: TRBD2
cdr3_nt: TGTGCCAGCAGCTTAACTAGCGGGGCCACCGGGGAGCTGTTTTTT; cdr3_aa: CASSLTSGATGELFF; j_call: TRBJ2-2; v_call: TRBV7-3; clone_size: NA; d_call: TRBD2